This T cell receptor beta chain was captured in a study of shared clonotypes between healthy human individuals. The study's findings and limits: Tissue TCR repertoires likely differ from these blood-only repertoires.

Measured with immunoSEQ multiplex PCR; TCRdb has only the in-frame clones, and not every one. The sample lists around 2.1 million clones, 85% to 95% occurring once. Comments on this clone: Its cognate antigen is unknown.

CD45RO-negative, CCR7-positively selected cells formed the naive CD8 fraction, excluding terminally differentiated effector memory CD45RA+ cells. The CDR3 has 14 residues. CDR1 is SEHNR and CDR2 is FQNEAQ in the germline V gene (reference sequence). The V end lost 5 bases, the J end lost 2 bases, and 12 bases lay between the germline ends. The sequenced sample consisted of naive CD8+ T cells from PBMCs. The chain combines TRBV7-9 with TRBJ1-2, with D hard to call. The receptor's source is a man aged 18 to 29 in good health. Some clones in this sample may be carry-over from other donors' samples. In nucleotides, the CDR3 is TGTGCCAGCAGCATTATGGGGTCCAACTATGGCTACACCTTC. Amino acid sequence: CASSIMGSNYGYTF.